The subject of this entry is one T cell receptor beta chain. No antigen is known for it. No base quality information exists; no much larger clone differs at one position. From each donor, a single peripheral blood sample of approximately 120 mL on average was drawn into heparinised tubes. A BD FACSAria II was used to sort naive, central memory, regulatory and stem cell-like memory CD4+ T cells with a panel that included CD45RO, CCR7, CD25, CD127, CD95 and CD27. All sorted populations exceeded 95% purity. PBMCs were isolated immediately by Lymphoprep density gradient centrifugation and stained directly without culture. To minimize batch effects, samples were stained and sorted in pairs, one healthy donor with one patient per experiment. This sample was taken from a study of beta chain features in type 1 diabetes (dated by TCRdb to between 2017 and 2018). A note on the overall study: Mean age, gender distribution, total cell number and subset yield did not differ between patients and healthy donors. Across all samples, about 110 million sorted cells were examined, and cell number per subset correlated strongly with RNA yield. The study compared TCRB repertoires of sorted circulating CD4+ T cell subsets between recently diagnosed type 1 diabetes patients and matched healthy donors. Whereas all 30 or so donors provided naive and central memory subsets, regulatory and stem cell-like memory subsets were isolated from just 8 patients and roughly eight healthy donors.

CDR1 and CDR2, looked up from the germline V gene, are SGHRS and YFSETQ. V has 0 bases trimmed and J has 0 bases trimmed; junction bases matching no gene number 10. Spanning cysteine to phenylalanine, the CDR3 consists of 20 amino acids. Only the CDR3 portion is preserved as DNA: 60 bases, with reading frame beginning at the first base. All of the isolated RNA was reverse transcribed with the High Capacity cDNA Reverse Transcription Kit, so expressed TCRB transcripts were sequenced. Deep immunoSEQ sequencing was performed on naive, central memory and regulatory T cell samples, with an average of around 3.4 million total reads per sample. After sorted cells were lysed in RLT buffer, RNA was extracted with DNase-treated RNeasy Micro or Mini kits, with the choice depending on cell number. To prevent cross-contamination, every cell subset was processed on its own, while patient and healthy donor samples were processed together. TCRB sequences were amplified from cDNA with the immunoSEQ multiplex PCR, producing 87-bp fragments spanning the CDR3 region. Sequencing of the amplicons was performed on the Illumina HiSeq platform. From the authors' description of their analysis: Synthetic template baselines were used to correct PCR bias computationally, reads within Hamming distance 2 were collapsed together, and singletons that could not be merged were discarded. Reads were aligned against IMGT so that V, D and J genes, CDR3 length and insertions or deletions at six rearrangement sites could be assigned. Within each subset, clonotype counts were normalized to sorted cell number, and only after that were true diversity and Gini coefficients computed with the tcR R package. The overlap coefficient, calculated on TCRB nucleotide sequences, was used to quantify repertoire sharing. TCRdb's version of the immuneACCESS table is confined to in-frame rearrangements and falls short of the full clone set. An unresolved V gene accounts for under half of the shortfall where checked; the remainder is of unknown origin. For V, J and clone size, that table is used; D and trimming come from the DNA. The sample profile shows over 150,000 clones; roughly 8% of them were found once. The leading ten clones occupy more than 0.45% of the sample.

Results and caveats for the whole study, not just this receptor: Because the HLA sub-analyses included only small numbers of individuals, any influence of HLA type on TCRB rearrangement was left unresolved. PCR may preferentially amplify shorter templates, but because patient and control samples were amplified and corrected together, any resulting skew would affect both groups equally. Naive, central memory and regulatory TCRB repertoires appeared to be more similar among patients than among healthy donors. Because cDNA rather than genomic DNA was sequenced, highly expressing activated cells could have been over-represented, although no difference in activation and CD3 levels was found between groups. At VDJ recombination sites, patients with type 1 diabetes made fewer insertions and deleted more nucleotides, a pattern implying thymic rearrangement abnormalities. Type 1 diabetes patients showed a moderate but significant shortening of TCRB CDR3 length in all four CD4+ subsets.

This clonotype was sampled from a woman between 18 and 29 years old with type 1 diabetes. The sample comprised central memory CD4+ T cells from blood. This chain is built from TRBV5-1 and TRBJ2-6, and TRBD1 aligns with 9 junction nucleotides. The CDR3 here reads CASSLGPRGTGHSGANVLTF. The DNA sequence reads TGCGCCAGCAGCTTGGGCCCCCGAGGGACAGGGCACTCTGGGGCCAACGTCCTGACTTTC. The CDR3, completed at both ends by the reference TRBV5-1 and TRBJ2-6 genes, gives the full variable domain KAGVTQTPRYLIKTRGQQVTLSCSPISGHRSVSWYQQTPGQGLQFLFEYFSETQRNKGNFPGRFSGRQFSNSRSEMNVSTLELGDSALYLCASSLGPRGTGHSGANVLTFGAGSRLTVL.